The T cell receptor beta chain described here comes from a study of shared clonotypes between healthy human individuals. Deep-level running was used for the assay. The data were produced by immunoSEQ multiplex PCR, yet TCRdb's version contains in-frame clones alone and is incomplete. The sample includes some 2.3 million clones, 90% to 95% of them seen just once. Study results and caveats: Genetic and exposure-history diversity was limited by the few donors.

Comments on this clone: No antigen is known for it.

Germline V gives CDR1 SGHTA, CDR2 FQGNSA. V trimming: 1 base; J trimming: 1 base; junction bases outside the gene matches: 5. The CDR3 has 16 amino acids. The TCR was taken from a man younger than 35 in good health. Some clones in this sample may be carry-over from other donors' samples. The sample was naive CD4+ T cells from PBMCs. The subset was: CD45RA+ positively selected. V and J are TRBV7-2 and TRBJ2-7; 9 positions agree with TRBD2. This chain's CDR3 is CASSLGLAAASYEQYF. The DNA for the CDR3 is TGTGCCAGCAGCTTAGGACTAGCGGCCGCATCCTACGAGCAGTACTTC.